These T cell receptor beta chains were read from a single sample in a study of early T cells in non-severe SARS-CoV-2 infection. Using its own MiXCR run on the 5' RACE reads, TCRdb lists one record per CDR3 protein. The sample lists 61,000 or so distinct CDR3 sequences; approximately 12% were seen once. This specimen consisted of whole blood, obtained at baseline. The source is an adult who was a healthcare worker with PCR-confirmed SARS-CoV-2 infection or an uninfected control (not recorded which). The donor label of this sample is uncertain. Each CDR3 is given with its conserved first and last residue. Size is stated for part of the rows, as once, few or many counts, or as a class when the clone is expanded.

many | TRBV19 | CASGREQGLGELFF
NA | TRBV4-1 | CASSQGVYGERNQPQHF
NA | TRBV19 | CASSLTGVTLEETQYF
NA | TRBV19 | CASRTTGVNYGYTF
NA | TRBV20-1 | CSATEAPYGYTF
NA | TRBV12-3/TRBV12-4 | CASSWSVPSSYNSPLHF
NA | TRBV3-1 | CASSHQDRVLTF
few | TRBV7-2 | CASSLNSVGNTEAFF
NA | TRBV3-1 | CASSHRGLEGMNTEAFF
NA | TRBV18 | CASSPGIGETQYF
medium-sized | TRBV11-2 | CASSLTRNEQYF
many | TRBV5-6 | CASRVWTEEKLFF
many | TRBV25-1 | CASSEGISSTDTQYF
many | TRBV25-1 | CASSELRGNQPQHF
few | TRBV3-1 | CASSQNLPGRRTDTQYF
many | TRBV27 | CASSSQTVMNTEAFF
NA | TRBV7-2 | CASSLGGPPLDTQYF
NA | TRBV7-3 | CASSPDRGAWNTGELFF
NA | TRBV12-3/TRBV12-4 | CASSLAGLAATDTQYF
few | TRBV28 | CASIPGDGQPQHF
NA | TRBV6-5 | CASSYGTFEQFF
NA | TRBV28 | CASSRTRTGGMHTEAFF
few | TRBV5-1 | CASSSDSHSEAFF
NA | TRBV4-2 | CASSQVSSRGHTDTQYF
NA | TRBV19 | CASSPTEYSNQPQHF
NA | TRBV12-3/TRBV12-4 | CASKASGNTIYF
many | TRBV30 | CAWIPGTIGELFF
NA | TRBV27 | CASSLDGSDTQYF
few | TRBV4-1 | CASSQSDTATNEKLFF
NA | TRBV5-4 | CASSPRTGRSTGELFF
NA | TRBV20-1 | CSARRIQGVQETQYF
NA | TRBV7-6 | CASSHPRSGGHNTGELFF
few | TRBV27 | CASADRDGSQPQHF
NA | TRBV20-1 | CSAPGTRNSNQPQHF
NA | TRBV21-1 | CASIGGKYNEQFF
NA | TRBV5-1 | CASSLGKSANSPLHF
NA | TRBV7-2 | CASRPTAEGYTF
many | TRBV2 | CASRELGLAFKAFF
few | TRBV10-2 | CASSHLGLGESNQPQHF
many | TRBV18 | CASSRSNRGGTDTQYF
NA | TRBV6-2/TRBV6-3 | CASSLLVTGLRKDTQYF
few | TRBV6-6 | CASSSTGSKPQHF
few | TRBV5-5 | CASSLEGQGDGELFF
many | TRBV2 | CASSESGEAQPQHF
NA | TRBV4-1 | CASSQDRDTEAFF